The 14 T cell receptor beta chains reported below all come from one sample, sequenced in a study of cytomegalovirus exposure and HLA in healthy donors. Produced via immunoSEQ multiplex PCR; TCRdb's table is partial and in-frame only. The sample contains 150,000 to 200,000 clones, about 86% of which appear only once. Sequencing input: PBMCs. These receptors were collected from a woman younger than 35 in good health and CMV-seronegative.

This clone was detected only once. This chain joins TRBV7-2 and TRBJ2-1; TRBD2 matches 7 bases. The CDR3 contains 17 residues. Unmatched junction bases numbered 7, after V lost 2 bases and J lost 0 bases. CDR1 is SGHTA, CDR2 FQGNSA, per germline. The CDR3 sequence is CASSLRASGTSYNEQFF. CDR3 sequence (DNA): TGTGCCAGCAGCTTAAGGGCTAGCGGAACCTCCTACAATGAGCAGTTCTTC. Based on the CDR3 plus reference TRBV7-2 and TRBJ2-1, the full variable domain is GAGVSQSPSNKVTEKGKDVELRCDPISGHTALYWYRQSLGQGLEFLIYFQGNSAPDKSGLPSDRFSAERTGGSVSTLTIQRTQQEDSAVYLCASSLRASGTSYNEQFFGPGTRLTVL.

This chain connects TRBV27 to TRBJ2-1; TRBD2 aligns across 8 bases. Germline lookup yields CDR1 MNHEY and CDR2 SMNVEV (reference sequence). This CDR3 has 15 residues. Unmatched junction bases numbered 4, after V lost 2 bases and J lost 4 bases. The CDR3: CASSLRLAFYNEQFF. In nucleotides, the CDR3 is TGTGCCAGCAGTTTAAGACTAGCGTTTTACAATGAGCAGTTCTTC.

The genes are TRBV15 and TRBJ1-1; no reliable D call. Germline CDR1 LNHNV, CDR2 YYDKDF (reference sequence). Trimming removed 0 bases from V and 1 base from J, with 3 bases in between. CDR3 length equals 13 residues. The CDR3 DNA reads TGTGCCACCAGCAGAGATAAGAACACTGAAGCTTTCTTT. Protein: CATSRDKNTEAFF.

This clone was detected only once. The chain employs TRBV7-6 and TRBJ2-7, with 7 bases matching TRBD2. The germline gives CDR1 SGHVS, CDR2 FNYEAQ. The junction had 4 bases not matched to a gene; V was cut back by 1 base and J by 10 bases. The CDR3 covers 12 residues. The CDR3, as DNA: TGTGCCAGCAGCTTAGGGGAGGGGCTACAGTACTTC. Its protein product is CASSLGEGLQYF.

J is TRBJ2-7 and V is TRBV5-6; the match to TRBD2 covers 12 bases. This CDR3 comprises 15 residues. V lost 3 bases and J lost 3; bases outside the gene matches: 4. Per germline, CDR1 SGHDT and CDR2 YYEEEE. The CDR3 spells CASSSWTSGNYEQYF. The CDR3 DNA reads TGTGCCAGCAGCTCTTGGACTAGCGGGAACTACGAGCAGTACTTC.

This clone was detected a few times. V gene TRBV13 combines with J gene TRBJ2-2; D may be TRBD1 (6 bases). Germline CDR1 is PRHDT and CDR2 is FYEKMQ (reference sequence). The CDR3 sequence is 15 residues long. Trimming cost V 4 bases and J 5 bases, with 14 bases left between them. The CDR3, as DNA: TGTGCCAGCAGCTACGGGACACCGATGACCGGGGAGCTGTTTTTT. Its protein product is CASSYGTPMTGELFF.

This chain joins TRBV29-1 and TRBJ2-2, with D maybe TRBD2 (5 bases). This CDR3 comprises 14 residues. Germline values: CDR1 SQVTM, CDR2 ANQGSEA. V shed 4 bases and J shed 1 base, with 10 bases lying between them. The CDR3 sequence is CSVGGAVNTGELFF. DNA for the CDR3: TGCAGCGTTGGGGGAGCGGTGAACACCGGGGAGCTGTTTTTT.

This clone was seen a handful of times. CDR3: CASSLRFTEAFF. CDR3 nucleotide sequence: TGTGCCAGCAGCCTCCGGTTCACTGAAGCTTTCTTT. The V gene is TRBV13, the J gene TRBJ1-1, with unresolved D. V was clipped by 5 bases and J by 4 bases, with 8 bases between them. The CDR3 extends over 12 amino acids. Germline V lookup: CDR1 PRHDT, CDR2 FYEKMQ (reference sequence).

Here the CDR3 DNA reads TGTGCCACGACCGGGACAGGTGACAATGAGCAGTTCTTC. Translation: CATTGTGDNEQFF. The chain couples TRBV10-3 to TRBJ2-1; 8 bases map to TRBD1. Trimming at V came to 10 bases and at J to 5 bases, leaving 7 bases not matched to a gene. Germline V gene sequence: CDR1 ENHRY, CDR2 SYGVKD. The CDR3 has 13 amino acids.

CDR3 nucleotides: TGTGCCAGCAGCTTAGTTGGCAGGGGTGGCAGGAACACTGAAGCTTTCTTT. Its protein is CASSLVGRGGRNTEAFF. This chain uses TRBV7-6 with TRBJ1-1, with D perhaps TRBD1 (6 bases). V lost 1 base to trimming and J lost 1 base, with 16 bases between them. Germline V gene lookup returns CDR1 SGHVS and CDR2 FNYEAQ. The CDR3 length is 17 residues.

This clone was seen just once. The V and J genes are TRBV5-6 and TRBJ1-1, with D hard to call. V lost 0 bases and J 1 base, leaving 7 bases between the germline ends. CDR3 size: 14 residues. From germline, CDR1 is SGHDT and CDR2 YYEEEE. The CDR3 region has the DNA TGTGCCAGCAGCTTGGTGGCTGAGAACACTGAAGCTTTCTTT. Translation gives CASSLVAENTEAFF.

The chain links TRBV6-5 to TRBJ1-4; D gene ambiguous. The V end was cut by 8 bases, the J end by 2 bases, with 9 bases between. The CDR3 has 13 residues. Germline values: CDR1 MNHEY, CDR2 SVGAGI. The CDR3 DNA sequence: TGTGCCAGCCGCCGCGGGACTAATGAAAAACTGTTTTTT. Translated, it gives CASRRGTNEKLFF.

Notes on this clone: A read error may produce the germline difference seen at one junction end. The gene calls are TRBV7-9 and TRBJ1-2; 9 bases line up with TRBD1. The CDR3 is 16 residues long. The germline CDR1 and CDR2 sequences are SEHNR and FQNEAQ (reference sequence). The CDR3 sequence: CASSLARTGDHYGYTF. CDR3 bases: TGTGCCAGCAGCCTAGCGAGGACAGGGGACCACTATGGCTACACCTTC.

J is TRBJ2-7 and V is TRBV12-5; D is perhaps TRBD2 (6 bases). From germline, CDR1 is LGHNT and CDR2 FRNRAP. V was pared by 0 bases and J by 2 bases, with 14 bases between. This CDR3 has 16 amino acids. CDR3 in amino acids: CASGLVPGRSTYEQYF. CDR3 sequence (DNA): TGTGCTAGTGGTTTGGTACCCGGGAGATCTACCTACGAGCAGTACTTC.